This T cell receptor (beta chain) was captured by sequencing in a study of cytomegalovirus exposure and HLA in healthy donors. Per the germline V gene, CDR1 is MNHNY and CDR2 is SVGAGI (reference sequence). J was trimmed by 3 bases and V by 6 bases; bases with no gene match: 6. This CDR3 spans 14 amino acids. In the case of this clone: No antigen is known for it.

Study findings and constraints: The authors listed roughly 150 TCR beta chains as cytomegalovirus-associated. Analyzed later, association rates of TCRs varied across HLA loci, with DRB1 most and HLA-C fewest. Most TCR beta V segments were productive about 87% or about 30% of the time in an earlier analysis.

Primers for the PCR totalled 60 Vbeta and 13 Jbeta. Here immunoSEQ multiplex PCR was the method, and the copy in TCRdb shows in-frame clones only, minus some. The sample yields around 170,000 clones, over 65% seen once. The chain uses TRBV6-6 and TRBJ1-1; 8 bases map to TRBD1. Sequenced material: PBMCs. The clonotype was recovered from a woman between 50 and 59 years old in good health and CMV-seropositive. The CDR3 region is CASREGQDYTEAFF. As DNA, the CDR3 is TGTGCCAGCAGGGAGGGACAGGACTACACTGAAGCTTTCTTT.